The next 15 T cell receptor beta chains were all read from a single sample in a study of cytomegalovirus exposure and HLA in healthy donors. PCR amplification relied on 60 Vbeta primers (plus 13 Jbeta primers). Libraries were prepared by immunoSEQ multiplex PCR; TCRdb keeps only in-frame clonotypes and omits some of them. The table records more than 110,000 clones, around 77% of them present only once. The specimen sequenced was PBMCs. The receptors shown here come from a man aged 18 to 29 in good health and CMV-seronegative.

The V gene is TRBV14, the J gene TRBJ2-7; D uncertain. V was cut by 0 bases and J by 5 bases, with 14 bases left in between. The CDR3 loop spans 15 amino acids. CDR1 is SGHDN and CDR2 is FVKESK in the germline V gene. CDR3 sequence: CASSQDQWVRDEQYF. CDR3 coding DNA: TGTGCCAGCAGCCAAGATCAGTGGGTACGGGACGAGCAGTACTTC.

V is TRBV7-8 and J is TRBJ2-5; 9 nucleotides line up with TRBD1. Germline values: CDR1 SGHVS, CDR2 FQNEAQ. Unmatched junction bases numbered 5, after V lost 1 base and J lost 5 bases. This CDR3 has 15 amino acids. The CDR3 DNA is TGTGCCAGCAGCTTAGGGGACAGGGTTAGGGAGACCCAGTACTTC. This encodes CASSLGDRVRETQYF.

The chain's CDR3 is CASSSGQGLFNEQFF. The DNA of the CDR3 is TGTGCCAGTAGTTCCGGACAGGGACTCTTCAATGAGCAGTTCTTC. The chain combines TRBV19 with TRBJ2-1; 8 bases are a match to TRBD1. The germline gives CDR1 LNHDA, CDR2 SQIVND (reference sequence). The J segment lost 6 bases and the V segment lost 5 bases, leaving 9 bases of the junction unmatched. This CDR3 spans 15 amino acids.

The V call is TRBV15, the J call TRBJ2-5; D gene unclear. V gave up 4 bases and J gave up 5 bases, with 17 bases separating them. Germline loops: CDR1 LNHNV, CDR2 YYDKDF (reference sequence). CDR3 length: 15 amino acids. The CDR3 spells CATSNPEAAQETQYF. The CDR3 DNA reads TGTGCCACCAGCAACCCCGAGGCGGCTCAGGAGACCCAGTACTTC.

This clone was detected once. The chain employs TRBV4-3 and TRBJ2-1; 9 positions match TRBD2. The germline gives CDR1 LGHNA, CDR2 YSLEER. V was pared by 0 bases and J by 0 bases, with 12 bases of the junction left unmatched. The CDR3 runs to 20 residues. Here the CDR3 DNA reads TGCGCCAGCAGCCAAGATCGAGGAGTAGCGGGGGTTTTCTCCTACAATGAGCAGTTCTTC. Encoded protein: CASSQDRGVAGVFSYNEQFF.

This chain links TRBV21-1 with TRBJ1-5; the D call TRBD1 from the table was never checked on the DNA. TRBV21-1 is termed a pseudogene. The CDR3 has 17 amino acids. Here the CDR3 reads CASSSYLGTPSNQPQHF. CDR3 in DNA: TGTGCCAGCAGCTCCTATTTAGGGACACCTAGCAATCAGCCCCAGCATTTT.

A few counts support this clone. The chain links TRBV30 to TRBJ1-1; D remains unclear. Germline values: CDR1 GTSNPN, CDR2 SVGIG (reference sequence). This CDR3 has 12 residues. Trimming removed 3 bases at V and 5 bases at J, with 10 bases between. The CDR3 sequence is CAWREFRTEAFF. The CDR3 DNA sequence: TGTGCCTGGAGGGAATTCAGGACTGAAGCTTTCTTT.

This clone was counted a single time. The chain employs TRBV19 and TRBJ1-2; 8 positions match TRBD1. The CDR3 is 15 residues long. The germline gives CDR1 LNHDA, CDR2 SQIVND (reference sequence). Trimming took 4 bases from V and 2 from J; bases not matched to a gene: 6. The CDR3 coding sequence is TGTGCCAGTAGTACCTCGGGACAGGCGAACTATGGCTACACCTTC. Translating gives CASSTSGQANYGYTF. Complete variable domain (other parts from reference TRBV19 and TRBJ1-2): DGGITQSPKYLFRKEGQNVTLSCEQNLNHDAMYWYRQDPGQGLRLIYYSQIVNDFQKGDIAEGYSVSREKKESFPLTVTSAQKNPTAFYLCASSTSGQANYGYTFGSGTRLTVV.

The chain recombines TRBV29-1 with TRBJ2-5; D ambiguous. TRBJ2-7 explains the end of the DNA better; the J call may be wrong. CDR1 is SQVTM, CDR2 ANQGSEA, per germline. This CDR3 contains 13 residues. In DNA form, the CDR3 reads TGCAGCGTTGAAGCCACTGGAGCCTACGAGCAGTACTTC. Protein: CSVEATGAYEQYF.

This rearrangement joins TRBV19 to TRBJ2-1, with TRBD1 as a possible D gene (6 bases). The V gene lost 4 bases and the J gene lost 1 base, with 14 bases spanning the gap. The CDR3 loop spans 16 amino acids. The germline V gene has CDR1 LNHDA and CDR2 SQIVND (reference sequence). CDR3: CASSTRQVKSYNEQFF. The CDR3 DNA reads TGTGCCAGTAGTACCCGACAGGTAAAATCCTACAATGAGCAGTTCTTC. Looking up the rest from reference TRBV19 and TRBJ2-1 gives the full variable domain: DGGITQSPKYLFRKEGQNVTLSCEQNLNHDAMYWYRQDPGQGLRLIYYSQIVNDFQKGDIAEGYSVSREKKESFPLTVTSAQKNPTAFYLCASSTRQVKSYNEQFFGPGTRLTVL.

The rearrangement uses TRBV5-1 and TRBJ2-7, with 7 bases that match TRBD1. Germline assignment: CDR1 SGHRS and CDR2 YFSETQ. CDR3 length: 15 residues. V shed 5 bases, J shed 0 bases, and the junction held 8 bases outside the gene matches. In nucleotides, the CDR3 is TGCGCCAGCAGTCGGCGACAGGGCCTCTCCTACGAGCAGTACTTC. Protein: CASSRRQGLSYEQYF.

Turning to this clone: An end of the junction does not agree with germline; a read error may underlie this. The CDR3 spells CASSVGLAGGQGELLF. The DNA for the CDR3 is TGTGCCAGCAGCGTAGGACTAGCGGGGGGGCAAGGGGAGCTGCTTTTT. The V call is TRBV9, the J call TRBJ2-2; TRBD2 aligns across 14 bases. This CDR3 region has 16 residues. Germline V gene sequence: CDR1 SGDLS, CDR2 YYNGEE.

This sequence joins TRBV10-2 and TRBJ2-2; TRBD2 matches 12 bases. The junction had 1 base not matched to a gene; V was cut back by 2 bases and J by 6 bases. This CDR3 contains 15 residues. Germline V gene sequence: CDR1 WSHSY, CDR2 SAAADI. CDR3 loop: CASSEPSGGAGELFF. In DNA form, the CDR3 reads TGCGCCAGCAGTGAGCCTAGCGGGGGGGCCGGGGAGCTGTTTTTT.

J is TRBJ2-5 and V is TRBV5-1, with D possibly TRBD1 on 6 matching bases. This CDR3 is built from 16 residues. V lost 3 bases and J lost 5, with 20 bases in between. The germline CDR1 and CDR2 sequences are SGHRS and YFSETQ. The CDR3: CASSSQGVGLGETQYF. CDR3 coding DNA: TGCGCCAGCAGCTCACAGGGAGTTGGGCTTGGGGAGACCCAGTACTTC.

The rearrangement links TRBV7-6 to TRBJ2-3, with D tentatively TRBD2 (5 bases). This CDR3 contains 16 residues. V dropped 1 base and J dropped 0 bases, with 11 bases sitting between them. Germline V gene sequence: CDR1 SGHVS, CDR2 FNYEAQ. The CDR3 coding sequence is TGTGCCAGCAGCTTAGATGGACGGACTAGCACAGATACGCAGTATTTT. Protein product: CASSLDGRTSTDTQYF. The variable domain in full, completed from reference TRBV7-6 and TRBJ2-3, reads GAGVSQSPRYKVTKRGQDVALRCDPISGHVSLYWYRQALGQGPEFLTYFNYEAQQDKSGLPNDRFSAERPEGSISTLTIQRTEQRDSAMYRCASSLDGRTSTDTQYFGPGTRLTVL.